The 9 T cell receptor beta chains given below trace back to one sample, sequenced in a study of blood T cell repertoires in COVID-19. Profiling relied on immunoSEQ multiplex PCR, and the TCRdb table lists in-frame clones only, not all of them. This table holds approximately 230,000 clones, just over 85% found once. Sequences were obtained from peripheral blood. The origin of the receptors is a man older than 75 with acute or convalescent COVID-19.

The chain recombines TRBV19 with TRBJ1-1; 9 bases agree with TRBD1. Losses at the gene ends were 6 bases for V and 1 base for J; bases not matched to a gene: 12. The length of the CDR3 is 17 residues. CDR1 is LNHDA, CDR2 SQIVND, per germline (reference sequence). The CDR3 bases are TGTGCCAGTAGATATAGACAGGGGGGGCAGGGGAACACTGAAGCTTTCTTT. Its translation is CASRYRQGGQGNTEAFF.

The J gene is TRBJ2-5, the V gene TRBV29-1, with 7 bases fitting TRBD1. V lost 4 bases to trimming and J lost 4 bases; unmatched junction nucleotides: 9. Germline values: CDR1 SQVTM, CDR2 ANQGSEA. This CDR3 is built from 14 residues. As DNA, the CDR3 is TGCAGCGTTGCCCTCCTGACAGGGACAGAGACCCAGTACTTC. Its protein product is CSVALLTGTETQYF.

V gene TRBV29-1 combines with J gene TRBJ2-7; D is ambiguous. This CDR3 is 11 amino acids long. Germline values: CDR1 SQVTM, CDR2 ANQGSEA. V was trimmed by 4 bases and J by 3 bases, leaving 7 bases between them. The CDR3 DNA is TGCAGCGTTGGAAGAGGCTACGAGCAGTACTTC. Its translation: CSVGRGYEQYF.

DNA of the CDR3: TGTGCCAGCAGTTACTGGGTCCAGACAGGGTATCAGCCCCAGCATTTT. It encodes CASSYWVQTGYQPQHF. The V gene is TRBV6-2 or TRBV6-3, the J gene TRBJ1-5, with 7 positions matching TRBD1. V lost 1 base to trimming and J lost 5 bases; unmatched junction nucleotides: 8. From germline, CDR1 is MNHEY and CDR2 SVGEGT. This CDR3 is 16 amino acids long.

The chain is built from TRBV27 and TRBJ1-2; the D is unclear. V was clipped by 5 bases and J by 3 bases, with 10 bases between them. The germline CDR1 and CDR2 sequences are MNHEY and SMNVEV (reference sequence). This CDR3 region has 13 residues. The CDR3 loop is CASSRGVDYGYTF. The CDR3 DNA sequence: TGTGCCAGCAGTCGGGGAGTTGACTATGGCTACACCTTC.

Note on this clone: The same CDR3 also results from other DNA sequences found in this sample. The gene calls are TRBV7-8 and TRBJ2-2; 8 bases align to TRBD2. The CDR3 has 15 residues. Germline V gene data show CDR1 as SGHVS and CDR2 as FQNEAQ. The junction had 4 bases not matched to a gene; V was cut back by 0 bases and J by 7 bases. CDR3 sequence reads: CASSLAYRGGGELFF. The CDR3 DNA follows: TGTGCCAGCAGCTTAGCTTACCGGGGGGGCGGGGAGCTGTTTTTT. Based on the CDR3 plus reference TRBV7-8 and TRBJ2-2, the full variable domain is GAGVSQSPRYKVAKRGQDVALRCDPISGHVSLFWYQQALGQGPEFLTYFQNEAQLDKSGLPSDRFFAERPEGSVSTLKIQRTQQEDSAVYLCASSLAYRGGGELFFGEGSRLTVL.

The genes are TRBV13 and TRBJ2-2, with TRBD2 matching 9 bases. CDR3 size: 18 residues. The germline V gene has CDR1 PRHDT and CDR2 FYEKMQ (reference sequence). V dropped 3 bases and J dropped 7; count of bases not matched to a gene: 15. Here the CDR3 DNA reads TGTGCCAGCAGCTTGCGTCGGGGAATAGCGGGAGCGGGCGGGGAGCTGTTTTTT. Protein: CASSLRRGIAGAGGELFF.

The genes are TRBV7-2 and TRBJ2-2, with D unresolved. This CDR3 comprises 16 residues. Per the germline V gene, CDR1 is SGHTA and CDR2 is FQGNSA. The V and J ends lost 3 bases and 2 bases respectively, with 13 bases between them. CDR3 protein: CASSFSPGVNTGELFF. The DNA for the CDR3 is TGTGCCAGCAGCTTTTCGCCAGGCGTTAACACCGGGGAGCTGTTTTTT. Using reference TRBV7-2 and TRBJ2-2 for the parts outside the CDR3, the full variable domain is GAGVSQSPSNKVTEKGKDVELRCDPISGHTALYWYRQSLGQGLEFLIYFQGNSAPDKSGLPSDRFSAERTGGSVSTLTIQRTQQEDSAVYLCASSFSPGVNTGELFFGEGSRLTVL.

The V call is TRBV10-3, the J call TRBJ2-7; 10 bases agree with TRBD1. This CDR3 spans 15 amino acids. Germline CDR1 reads ENHRY; CDR2 reads SYGVKD. The V and J ends lost 4 bases and 1 base, in that order; junction bases with no gene match: 4. The CDR3 coding sequence is TGTGCCATCAGTGGGGGGGGACAGGGGTCCTACGAGCAGTACTTC. As protein: CAISGGGQGSYEQYF.